The 26 T cell receptor beta chains presented below share a single source sample, sequenced in a study of T cell responses to AZD1222 COVID-19 vaccine. Profiled with immunoSEQ multiplex PCR; TCRdb holds only in-frame clones, not every one. In the table there are about 98,000 clones, more than 85% of which are singletons. The sample in question was peripheral blood, obtained on day 0 of AZD1222 vaccination. These receptors originate from an adult in good health.

The rearrangement uses TRBV7-3 and TRBJ2-2, with TRBD2 matching 11 bases. Trimming cost V 5 bases and J 3 bases; bases outside gene matches: 5. Per the germline V gene, CDR1 is SGHTA and CDR2 is FQGTGA. The CDR3 covers 16 residues. CDR3 bases: TGTGCCAGCAGCCTGACTAGCGGGATCGACACCGGGGAGCTGTTTTTT. This sequence encodes CASSLTSGIDTGELFF.

The chain joins TRBV30 to TRBJ2-5; D might be TRBD2 (5 bases). In germline, CDR1 is GTSNPN, CDR2 SVGIG (reference sequence). The CDR3 extends over 14 amino acids. V was pared by 7 bases and J by 5 bases, with 20 bases between. The CDR3 region is CASGGGRGRETQYF. In DNA, the CDR3 is TGTGCCTCAGGTGGCGGTCGAGGGCGGGAGACCCAGTACTTC.

The rearrangement uses TRBV28 and TRBJ1-6; D is undetermined. Trimming pared 6 bases from V and 7 bases from J, leaving 10 bases between. Germline CDR1 and CDR2: MDHEN and SYDVKM. The CDR3 sequence is 13 residues long. The CDR3: CASSWQSNSPLHF. CDR3 coding DNA: TGTGCCAGCAGCTGGCAGAGCAATTCACCCCTCCACTTT.

V and J are TRBV7-2 and TRBJ1-6; TRBD1 matches 8 bases. This CDR3 spans 16 amino acids. Germline V CDR1 and CDR2: SGHTA, FQGNSA. Unmatched junction bases numbered 11, after V lost 6 bases and J lost 7 bases. This CDR3 is CASSLLPGQANSPLHF. CDR3 sequence (DNA): TGTGCCAGCAGTCTACTGCCGGGACAGGCAAATTCACCCCTCCACTTT. The full variable domain, its missing parts supplied by reference TRBV7-2 and TRBJ1-6, is GAGVSQSPSNKVTEKGKDVELRCDPISGHTALYWYRQSLGQGLEFLIYFQGNSAPDKSGLPSDRFSAERTGGSVSTLTIQRTQQEDSAVYLCASSLLPGQANSPLHFGNGTRLTVT.

The rearrangement joins TRBV28 to TRBJ1-2; tentative D call: TRBD1 (6 bases). CDR1 is MDHEN, CDR2 SYDVKM, per germline. This CDR3 has 14 residues. With 7 bases removed from V and 2 bases from J, the gap between germline ends came to 14 bases. The CDR3 DNA reads TGTGCCAGCACCCTGGGGGGGGCGAACTATGGCTACACCTTC. Protein sequence: CASTLGGANYGYTF.

V is TRBV7-3 and J is TRBJ2-1, with D hard to call. V shed 2 bases and J shed 9 bases, with 11 bases lying between them. The CDR3 length is 13 residues. Germline V gene data show CDR1 as SGHTA and CDR2 as FQGTGA. The CDR3 here is CASSLGSGGEQFF. DNA of the CDR3: TGTGCCAGCAGCTTAGGTTCCGGCGGTGAGCAGTTCTTC.

The CDR3 region is CASSSGLAGGQETQYF. The CDR3 coding sequence is TGTGCCAGCAGTTCAGGACTAGCGGGGGGACAAGAGACCCAGTACTTC. The V call is TRBV2, the J call TRBJ2-5, with 14 bases fitting TRBD2. The CDR3 spans 16 residues. Germline CDR1 is SNHLY and CDR2 is FYNNEI. V was clipped by 5 bases and J by 2 bases; unmatched bases: 4. The variable domain in full, with the rest retrieved from reference TRBV2 and TRBJ2-5, is EPEVTQTPSHQVTQMGQEVILRCVPISNHLYFYWYRQILGQKVEFLVSFYNNEISEKSEIFDDQFSVERPDGSNFTLKIRSTKLEDSAMYFCASSSGLAGGQETQYFGPGTRLLVL.

This rearrangement joins TRBV7-2 to TRBJ2-1, with D perhaps TRBD1 (7 bases). CDR1 is SGHTA and CDR2 is FQGNSA in the germline V gene. Trimming pared 1 base from V and 12 bases from J, leaving 19 bases between. The CDR3 spans 15 residues. This chain's CDR3 is CASSLVGQGGQGQFF. CDR3 DNA: TGTGCCAGCAGCTTAGTTGGGCAGGGGGGACAAGGGCAGTTCTTC.

The V call is TRBV19, the J call TRBJ1-5; D might be TRBD1 (6 bases). Germline CDR1 LNHDA, CDR2 SQIVND (reference sequence). The germline V and J ends were trimmed by 3 bases and 6 bases, with 12 bases remaining between them. CDR3 length equals 14 residues. The CDR3 DNA reads TGTGCCAGTAGTATCTTGGCAGGGGTTCAGCCCCAGCATTTT. It specifies CASSILAGVQPQHF.

The chain employs TRBV6-5 and TRBJ2-4; D gene ambiguous. Trimming stripped 6 bases from V and 0 bases from J, with 12 bases between. This CDR3 has 15 amino acids. The germline V gene encodes CDR1 MNHEY and CDR2 SVGAGI. The CDR3 DNA is TGTGCCAGCAGCGCCAGCCGGACAGCCAAAAACATTCAGTACTTC. Its protein is CASSASRTAKNIQYF.

This clone was picked up a small number of times. The chain employs TRBV28 and TRBJ2-2; 10 bases agree with TRBD2. V shed 7 bases, J shed 6 bases, and the junction held 5 bases outside the gene matches. Germline-derived CDR1 and CDR2 are MDHEN and SYDVKM. The CDR3 totals 14 residues. The CDR3 nucleotides read TGTGCCAGCATAGCGGGAGGTGCGGCCGGGGAGCTGTTTTTT. It yields the protein CASIAGGAAGELFF.

The chain is built from TRBV3-1 (or the pseudogene TRBV3-2) and TRBJ1-6; 8 bases map to TRBD1. Trimming took 4 bases from V and 9 from J; bases not matched to a gene: 5. The CDR3 loop spans 14 amino acids. The germline gives CDR1 LGHDT, CDR2 YNNKEL (reference sequence). This CDR3 is CASSPRGQGSPLHF. The CDR3 DNA reads TGTGCCAGCAGCCCCAGGGGGCAGGGTTCACCCCTCCACTTT.

This clone has just one count. The rearrangement joins TRBV25-1 to TRBJ2-5, with D perhaps matching TRBD2 (6 bases). Per germline, CDR1 MGHDK and CDR2 SYGVNS. Trimming cost V 5 bases and J 9 bases, with 19 bases left between them. The CDR3 is 14 residues long. The DNA for the CDR3 is TGTGCCAGCAGTCAGGGACTTCGGAAAACATCCCAGTACTTC. It yields the protein CASSQGLRKTSQYF.

The genes are TRBV7-8 and TRBJ2-1, with TRBD2 matching 7 bases. From germline, CDR1 is SGHVS and CDR2 FQNEAQ. CDR3 length: 13 residues. The ends lost 8 bases at V and 7 bases at J; junction bases unmatched: 8. CDR3 loop: CASQVGEGNEQFF. As DNA, the CDR3 is TGTGCCAGCCAGGTAGGGGAGGGGAATGAGCAGTTCTTC.

The J gene is TRBJ2-3, the V gene TRBV6-1; D gene unclear. This CDR3 is built from 14 residues. V lost 3 bases to trimming and J lost 1 base, with 8 bases between them. Germline-derived CDR1 and CDR2 are MNHNS and SASEGT. As DNA, the CDR3 is TGTGCCAGCAGTGACAGCCTGGGCACAGATACGCAGTATTTT. Translation gives CASSDSLGTDTQYF.

The gene calls are TRBV28 and TRBJ2-2; a weak D match, TRBD2 (5 bases). CDR3 size: 14 residues. V was trimmed by 4 bases and J by 5 bases, leaving 11 bases between them. Germline values: CDR1 MDHEN, CDR2 SYDVKM. The CDR3 sequence is CASSSGISTGELFF. CDR3 in DNA: TGTGCCAGCAGTTCCGGGATCTCAACCGGGGAGCTGTTTTTT. Full variable domain (rest looked up from reference TRBV28 and TRBJ2-2): DVKVTQSSRYLVKRTGEKVFLECVQDMDHENMFWYRQDPGLGLRLIYFSYDVKMKEKGDIPEGYSVSREKKERFSLILESASTNQTSMYLCASSSGISTGELFFGEGSRLTVL.

This clone showed up just a few times. J is TRBJ1-5 and V is TRBV10-3, with 7 positions matching TRBD1. CDR1 ENHRY and CDR2 SYGVKD come from the germline V gene. The CDR3 length is 15 residues. J lost 2 bases, V lost 4 bases, and 5 bases had no gene match. CDR3 in DNA: TGTGCCATCAGTGCAACCGGGACAGGCAATCAGCCCCAGCATTTT. Its translation: CAISATGTGNQPQHF.

This clone was seen a few times. The rearrangement joins TRBV5-5 to TRBJ1-2; TRBD1 aligns across 8 bases. The CDR3 is 14 residues long. V was pared by 1 base and J by 7 bases, with 6 bases of the junction left unmatched. Germline loops: CDR1 SGHKS, CDR2 YYEKEE (reference sequence). CDR3 sequence reads: CASSLWQGASGYTF. As DNA, the CDR3 is TGTGCCAGCAGCTTGTGGCAGGGGGCGTCTGGCTACACCTTC. The full variable domain, completed using reference TRBV5-5 and TRBJ1-2, is DAGVTQSPTHLIKTRGQQVTLRCSPISGHKSVSWYQQVLGQGPQFIFQYYEKEERGRGNFPDRFSARQFPNYSSELNVNALLLGDSALYLCASSLWQGASGYTFGSGTRLTVV.

The rearrangement uses TRBV28 and TRBJ1-2; D gene uncertain. The V end lost 3 bases, the J end lost 3 bases, and 2 bases lay between the germline ends. This CDR3 region has 11 residues. CDR1 and CDR2 (germline): MDHEN, SYDVKM. The CDR3 sequence: CASSFYYGYTF. CDR3 sequence (DNA): TGTGCCAGCAGTTTCTACTATGGCTACACCTTC.

The chain employs TRBV11-1 and TRBJ1-1, with TRBD1 matching 7 bases. After removal of 4 bases from V and 4 bases from J, the junction contained 9 bases not matched to a gene. Germline loops: CDR1 SGHAT, CDR2 FQDESV (reference sequence). The CDR3 spans 15 residues. The CDR3, as DNA: TGTGCCAGCAGCTCTGTCCGGGACAGACCCACTGAAGCTTTCTTT. Its protein is CASSSVRDRPTEAFF.

V and J are TRBV11-3 and TRBJ2-1; TRBD1 matches 9 bases. The CDR3 length is 15 residues. The V and J ends lost 1 base and 7 bases, in that order; junction bases with no gene match: 5. Germline V lookup: CDR1 SGHNT, CDR2 YENEEA. The CDR3 is CASSLGIQGANEQFF. The CDR3 bases are TGTGCCAGCAGCTTAGGAATACAGGGGGCGAATGAGCAGTTCTTC. The full variable domain, completed using reference TRBV11-3 and TRBJ2-1, is EAGVVQSPRYKIIEKKQPVAFWCNPISGHNTLYWYLQNLGQGPELLIRYENEEAVDDSQLPKDRFSAERLKGVDSTLKIQPAELGDSAVYLCASSLGIQGANEQFFGPGTRLTVL.

This chain joins TRBV6-5 and TRBJ2-7; D possibly corresponds to TRBD1 (6 bases). Per germline, CDR1 MNHEY and CDR2 SVGAGI. Trimming took off 10 bases at V and 0 bases at J, with 13 bases between the two ends. This CDR3 is built from 13 residues. The CDR3 spells CAITQTGSYEQYF. The CDR3 bases are TGTGCCATAACGCAGACAGGCTCCTACGAGCAGTACTTC.

The CDR3 DNA sequence: TGTGCCAGCAGCTTAGGAATAAGAGGGCCTGGAAACACCATATATTTT. Residues: CASSLGIRGPGNTIYF. The rearrangement joins TRBV7-6 to TRBJ1-3; D unresolved. CDR3 length equals 16 residues. V was pared by 1 base and J by 2 bases, with 12 bases between. The germline V gene has CDR1 SGHVS and CDR2 FNYEAQ.

The rearrangement uses TRBV27 and TRBJ1-2; 7 bases are shared with TRBD1. Germline trimming cut 0 bases from V and 6 bases from J; bases unmatched to any gene: 4. The length of the CDR3 is 14 residues. Germline CDR1 and CDR2: MNHEY and SMNVEV (reference sequence). CDR3: CASSLSGGRHGYTF. CDR3 bases: TGTGCCAGCAGTTTATCAGGGGGCCGCCATGGCTACACCTTC.

The chain links TRBV28 to TRBJ1-3, with D tentatively TRBD1 (5 bases). Germline lookup yields CDR1 MDHEN and CDR2 SYDVKM. V was cut by 5 bases and J by 8 bases, with 16 bases left in between. This CDR3 region has 14 residues. CDR3 sequence (DNA): TGTGCCAGCAGTCCTGCTTTCACCAGGGACACCATATATTTT. It translates to CASSPAFTRDTIYF.

The J gene is TRBJ2-3, the V gene TRBV7-2, with D possibly TRBD1 on 6 matching bases. CDR3 length: 13 residues. In germline, CDR1 is SGHTA, CDR2 FQGNSA. V dropped 8 bases and J dropped 5 bases, with 14 bases sitting between them. This chain's CDR3 is CASGTQGLDTQYF. The DNA of the CDR3 is TGTGCCAGCGGCACACAGGGTTTAGATACGCAGTATTTT.